Listed below are T cell receptor beta chains from one sample, sequenced in a study of T cells in localized non-small cell lung cancer. Only in-frame clones appear in the TCRdb table, and some are missing; sequencing was by immunoSEQ multiplex PCR. The sample shows about 59,000 clones, roughly 92% of them seen only once. Sequences were derived from peripheral blood, sampled before any cancer treatment. The receptor set was obtained from a man between 35 and 75 years old with stage I lung adenocarcinoma. CDR3s include the opening cysteine and the closing phenylalanine or tryptophan. The order of the fields is CDR3 DNA, CDR3 protein, D gene, J gene, clone size, V gene. The D gene is left open where the match is weak. Clone sizes are given selectively: once, few, many, or a class where the clone is expanded.

CDR3nt: TGCAGCGTTGAGGCCCCCTCCACTGAAGCTTTCTTT
CDR3aa: CSVEAPSTEAFF
d_gene: -
j_gene: TRBJ1-1
abundance: few
v_gene: TRBV29-1

CDR3nt: TGTGCCAGCAGTCTCCTCGAGGGGAATTCACCCCTCCACTTT
CDR3aa: CASSLLEGNSPLHF
d_gene: -
j_gene: TRBJ1-6
abundance: -
v_gene: TRBV6-6

CDR3nt: TGTGCCAGCAGTCTGACGGTACAGGGGTTTTATGGCTACACCTTC
CDR3aa: CASSLTVQGFYGYTF
d_gene: TRBD1
j_gene: TRBJ1-2
abundance: once
v_gene: TRBV7-2

CDR3nt: TGTGCCAGCAGCTTCCGGGACAGGGTCCAAGAGACCCAGTACTTC
CDR3aa: CASSFRDRVQETQYF
d_gene: TRBD1
j_gene: TRBJ2-5
abundance: -
v_gene: TRBV7-3

CDR3nt: TGTGCCAGCAGTTATACTAGCGGGGGGTCCGGGAGAGTCTACGAGCAGTACTTC
CDR3aa: CASSYTSGGSGRVYEQYF
d_gene: TRBD2
j_gene: TRBJ2-7
abundance: -
v_gene: TRBV27

CDR3nt: TGCGCCAGCACCACGGAGAGCGGGAGCTACAATGAGCAGTTCTTC
CDR3aa: CASTTESGSYNEQFF
d_gene: TRBD2
j_gene: TRBJ2-1
abundance: few
v_gene: TRBV5-1

CDR3nt: TGTGCCAGCAGCGGGTTTACGGGGGAGCAGTACTTC
CDR3aa: CASSGFTGEQYF
d_gene: -
j_gene: TRBJ2-7
abundance: -
v_gene: TRBV9

CDR3nt: TGTGCCAGCAGCTTAGAGACAGGGGTTAACAATGAGCAGTTCTTC
CDR3aa: CASSLETGVNNEQFF
d_gene: TRBD1
j_gene: TRBJ2-1
abundance: -
v_gene: TRBV7-3

CDR3nt: TGTGCCAGCAGTCCCTATATTGAAAAACTGTTTTTT
CDR3aa: CASSPYIEKLFF
d_gene: -
j_gene: TRBJ1-4
abundance: -
v_gene: TRBV28

CDR3nt: TGTGCCAGCCTAGCGGGAGGGAAAAACATTCAGTACTTC
CDR3aa: CASLAGGKNIQYF
d_gene: TRBD2
j_gene: TRBJ2-4
abundance: -
v_gene: TRBV6-1

CDR3nt: TGTGCCACCGTAACAGCGGGGACTGAAGCTTTCTTT
CDR3aa: CATVTAGTEAFF
d_gene: -
j_gene: TRBJ1-1
abundance: -
v_gene: TRBV6-5